These T cell receptor beta chains were read from a single sample in a study of cytomegalovirus exposure and HLA in healthy donors. Sequencing was performed with immunoSEQ multiplex PCR; in TCRdb, only in-frame clones are kept and a portion is missing. The data show 50,000 to 65,000 clones, 89% seen once. Input material: PBMCs. The receptors derive from a woman in her late teens or twenties in good health and CMV-seronegative. CDR3s include the opening cysteine and the closing phenylalanine or tryptophan. A D gene is named only where the DNA matches it firmly. The size entry is marked missing in some rows and otherwise reads once, few, many or a size class.

V	J	D	size	CDR3	DNA
TRBV29-1	TRBJ1-1	.	few	CSVAALRGDTEAFF	TGCAGCGTTGCAGCTCTCAGGGGAGACACTGAAGCTTTCTTT
TRBV6-1	TRBJ1-2	TRBD1	.	CASRWTGDYGYTF	TGTGCCAGCAGATGGACAGGGGACTATGGCTACACCTTC
TRBV27	TRBJ1-1	.	.	CASRPIHRDTEAFF	TGTGCCAGCAGGCCGATACACAGGGACACTGAAGCTTTCTTT
TRBV29-1	TRBJ1-5	.	.	CSVETGNQPQHF	TGCAGCGTTGAGACAGGAAATCAGCCCCAGCATTTT
TRBV18	TRBJ1-6	.	.	CASSPSPRDSPLHF	TGTGCCAGCTCACCAAGTCCTCGGGATTCACCCCTCCACTTT
TRBV10-2	TRBJ2-3	.	.	CASSEVQGYIADTQYF	TGCGCCAGCAGTGAGGTCCAGGGGTATATAGCAGATACGCAGTATTTT
TRBV27	TRBJ2-7	TRBD2	.	CASSPRLAGGKKQYF	TGTGCCAGCAGTCCCAGACTAGCGGGTGGGAAGAAGCAGTACTTC
TRBV2	TRBJ2-1	TRBD2	few	CASSTLAGLYNEQFF	TGTGCCAGCAGTACACTAGCGGGGCTTTACAATGAGCAGTTCTTC
TRBV5-5	TRBJ2-5	.	.	CASSSSGRGGRQETQYF	TGTGCCAGCAGCTCGAGTGGGCGTGGAGGCAGACAAGAGACCCAGTACTTC
TRBV6-1	TRBJ2-3	TRBD2	.	CASSEGAGGRGDTQYF	TGTGCCAGCAGTGAAGGTGCGGGGGGGCGGGGAGATACGCAGTATTTT
TRBV5-8	TRBJ1-3	.	.	CASSLGAYSGNTIYF	TGTGCCAGCAGCTTGGGGGCGTACTCTGGAAACACCATATATTTT
TRBV4-3	TRBJ2-1	.	.	CASSQGGGGEQFF	TGCGCCAGCAGCCAAGGGGGGGGCGGTGAGCAGTTCTTC
TRBV2	TRBJ2-2	.	.	CASSEAFGSTGELFF	TGTGCCAGCAGTGAAGCCTTCGGGTCCACCGGGGAGCTGTTTTTT
TRBV11-2	TRBJ1-1	.	.	CASSLVEDTEAFF	TGTGCCAGCAGCTTAGTCGAGGACACTGAAGCTTTCTTT
TRBV27	TRBJ2-5	.	.	CASSSLTGSQGRETQYF	TGTGCCAGCAGTTCCCTTACGGGTTCACAGGGGAGGGAGACCCAGTACTTC
TRBV19	TRBJ1-3	.	.	CASTVASSGNTIYF	TGTGCCAGTACCGTGGCAAGCTCTGGAAACACCATATATTTT
TRBV5-1	TRBJ2-7	.	.	CASSPLTSSGEQYF	TGCGCCAGCAGTCCTTTGACTAGTTCGGGAGAGCAGTACTTC
TRBV6-5	TRBJ2-7	TRBD2	medium-sized	CAARGRGGSYEQYF	TGTGCCGCCCGGGGGAGGGGAGGCTCCTACGAGCAGTACTTC
TRBV7-8	TRBJ2-7	TRBD2	.	CASSPPRLAGADEQYF	TGTGCCAGCAGCCCCCCTCGACTAGCGGGGGCTGACGAGCAGTACTTC